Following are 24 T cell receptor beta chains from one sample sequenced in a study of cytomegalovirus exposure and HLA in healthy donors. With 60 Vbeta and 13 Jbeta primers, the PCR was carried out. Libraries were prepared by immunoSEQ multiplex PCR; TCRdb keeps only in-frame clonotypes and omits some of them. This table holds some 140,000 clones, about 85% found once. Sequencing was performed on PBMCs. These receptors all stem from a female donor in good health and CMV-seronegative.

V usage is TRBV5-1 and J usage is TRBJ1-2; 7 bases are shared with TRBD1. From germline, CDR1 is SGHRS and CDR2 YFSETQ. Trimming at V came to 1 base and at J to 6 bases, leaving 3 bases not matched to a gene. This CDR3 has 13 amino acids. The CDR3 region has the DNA TGCGCCAGCAGCTTGTTAGGGGGCGATGGCTACACCTTC. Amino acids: CASSLLGGDGYTF. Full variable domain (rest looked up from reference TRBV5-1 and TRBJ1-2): KAGVTQTPRYLIKTRGQQVTLSCSPISGHRSVSWYQQTPGQGLQFLFEYFSETQRNKGNFPGRFSGRQFSNSRSEMNVSTLELGDSALYLCASSLLGGDGYTFGSGTRLTVV.

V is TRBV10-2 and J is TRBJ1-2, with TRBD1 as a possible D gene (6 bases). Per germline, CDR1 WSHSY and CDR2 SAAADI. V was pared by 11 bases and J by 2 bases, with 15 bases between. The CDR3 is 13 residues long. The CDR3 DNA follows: TGCGCCGCCAGCGGGGGGCGCAACTATGGCTACACCTTC. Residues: CAASGGRNYGYTF.

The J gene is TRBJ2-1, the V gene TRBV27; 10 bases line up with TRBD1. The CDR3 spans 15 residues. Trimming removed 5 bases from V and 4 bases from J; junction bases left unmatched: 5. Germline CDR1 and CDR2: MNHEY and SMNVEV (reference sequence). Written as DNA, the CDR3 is TGTGCCAGCAGTGCCGGGACAGGGGTGTACAATGAGCAGTTCTTC. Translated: CASSAGTGVYNEQFF.

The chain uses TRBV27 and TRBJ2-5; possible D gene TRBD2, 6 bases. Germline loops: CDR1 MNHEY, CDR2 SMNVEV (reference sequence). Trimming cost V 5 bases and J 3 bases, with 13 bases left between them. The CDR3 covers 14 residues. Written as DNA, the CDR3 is TGTGCCAGCAGTCGCCGACTAGGGGAAGAGACCCAGTACTTC. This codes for CASSRRLGEETQYF.

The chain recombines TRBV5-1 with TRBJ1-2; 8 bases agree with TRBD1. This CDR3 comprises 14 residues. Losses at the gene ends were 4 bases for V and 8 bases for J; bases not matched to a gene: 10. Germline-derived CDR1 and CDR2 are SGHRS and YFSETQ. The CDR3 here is CASSPFGQGEGYTF. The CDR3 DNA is TGCGCCAGCAGCCCCTTCGGACAGGGAGAAGGCTACACCTTC.

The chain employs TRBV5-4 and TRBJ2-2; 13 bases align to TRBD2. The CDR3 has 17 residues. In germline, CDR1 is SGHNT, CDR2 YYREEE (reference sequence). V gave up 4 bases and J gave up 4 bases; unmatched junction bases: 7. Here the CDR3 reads CASSPPGLAGVTGELFF. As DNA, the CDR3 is TGTGCCAGCAGCCCTCCAGGACTAGCGGGGGTCACCGGGGAGCTGTTTTTT. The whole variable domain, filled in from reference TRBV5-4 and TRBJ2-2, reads ETGVTQSPTHLIKTRGQQVTLRCSSQSGHNTVSWYQQALGQGPQFIFQYYREEENGRGNFPPRFSGLQFPNYSSELNVNALELDDSALYLCASSPPGLAGVTGELFFGEGSRLTVL.

This CDR3 reads CAISDRLDQPQHF. DNA for the CDR3: TGTGCCATATCGGACAGGCTTGATCAGCCCCAGCATTTT. The chain links TRBV10-3 to TRBJ1-5, with 7 bases identical to TRBD1. The V segment lost 9 bases and the J segment 5 bases; nucleotides outside the gene matches: 7. The CDR3 extends over 13 amino acids. Germline CDR1 is ENHRY and CDR2 is SYGVKD.

DNA for the CDR3: TGCGCCAGCAGCTTGGCCTCGGGGGGCCGGAGCTCCTACAATGAGCAGTTCTTC. Translated, it gives CASSLASGGRSSYNEQFF. The chain uses TRBV5-1 and TRBJ2-1; weak D call: TRBD2 (7 bases). CDR1 is SGHRS and CDR2 is YFSETQ in the germline V gene. The CDR3 loop spans 18 amino acids. The ends were cut back, 0 bases at V and 0 bases at J, with 16 bases in the middle.

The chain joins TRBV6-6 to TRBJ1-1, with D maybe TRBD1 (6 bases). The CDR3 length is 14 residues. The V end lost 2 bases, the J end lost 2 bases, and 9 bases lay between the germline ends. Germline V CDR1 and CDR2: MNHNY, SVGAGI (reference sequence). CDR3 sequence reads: CASSYGRGNTEAFF. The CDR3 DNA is TGTGCCAGCAGTTACGGCAGGGGTAACACTGAAGCTTTCTTT.

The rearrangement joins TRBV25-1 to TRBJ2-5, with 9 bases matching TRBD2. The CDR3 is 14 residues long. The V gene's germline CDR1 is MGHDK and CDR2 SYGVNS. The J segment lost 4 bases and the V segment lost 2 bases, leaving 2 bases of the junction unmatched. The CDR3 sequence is CASSEAGGGETQYF. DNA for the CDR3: TGTGCCAGCAGTGAAGCGGGGGGGGGAGAGACCCAGTACTTC.

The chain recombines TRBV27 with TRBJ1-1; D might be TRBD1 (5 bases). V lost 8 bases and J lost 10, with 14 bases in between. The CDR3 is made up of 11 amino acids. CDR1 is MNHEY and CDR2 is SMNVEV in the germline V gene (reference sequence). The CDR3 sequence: CASGPGVVAFF. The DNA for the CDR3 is TGTGCCAGCGGGCCGGGGGTGGTAGCTTTCTTT.

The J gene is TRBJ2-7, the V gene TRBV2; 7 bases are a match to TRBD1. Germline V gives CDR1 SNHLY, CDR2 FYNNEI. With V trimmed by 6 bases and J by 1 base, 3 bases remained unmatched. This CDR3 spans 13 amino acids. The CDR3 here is CASSTGVSYEQYF. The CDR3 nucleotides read TGTGCCAGCAGCACAGGGGTTTCCTACGAGCAGTACTTC.

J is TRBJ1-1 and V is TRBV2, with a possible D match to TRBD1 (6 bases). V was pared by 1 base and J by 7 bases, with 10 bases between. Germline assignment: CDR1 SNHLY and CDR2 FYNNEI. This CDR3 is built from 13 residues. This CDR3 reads CASSEGQVIEAFF. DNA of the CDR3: TGTGCCAGCAGTGAAGGACAGGTAATTGAAGCTTTCTTT.

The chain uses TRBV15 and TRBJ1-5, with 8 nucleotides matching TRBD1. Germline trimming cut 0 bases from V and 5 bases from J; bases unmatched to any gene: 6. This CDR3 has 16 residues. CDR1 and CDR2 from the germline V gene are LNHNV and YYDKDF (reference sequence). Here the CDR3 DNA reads TGTGCCACCAGCAGAGAAGTCGGACAGGGCTATCAGCCCCAGCATTTT. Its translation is CATSREVGQGYQPQHF.

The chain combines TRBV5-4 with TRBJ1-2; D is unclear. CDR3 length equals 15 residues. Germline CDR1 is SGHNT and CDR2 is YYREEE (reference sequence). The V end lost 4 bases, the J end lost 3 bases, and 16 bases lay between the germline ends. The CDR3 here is CASSLVAGRDYGYTF. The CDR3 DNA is TGTGCCAGCAGCCTGGTCGCGGGGAGGGACTATGGCTACACCTTC.

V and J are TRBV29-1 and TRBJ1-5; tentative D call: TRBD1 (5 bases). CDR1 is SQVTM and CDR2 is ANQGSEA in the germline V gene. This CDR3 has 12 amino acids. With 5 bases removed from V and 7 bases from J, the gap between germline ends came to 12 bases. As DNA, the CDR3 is TGCAGCGTTAAGGCGGGGGAACAGCCCCAGCATTTT. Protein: CSVKAGEQPQHF.

The CDR3 protein is CASGLGGSAKLFF. The CDR3 bases are TGTGCCAGCGGTCTGGGGGGGTCAGCGAAACTGTTTTTT. The chain is built from TRBV7-2 and TRBJ1-4; D possibly corresponds to TRBD1 (5 bases). This CDR3 is built from 13 residues. Trimming stripped 8 bases from V and 11 bases from J, with 18 bases between. The germline V gene encodes CDR1 SGHTA and CDR2 FQGNSA.

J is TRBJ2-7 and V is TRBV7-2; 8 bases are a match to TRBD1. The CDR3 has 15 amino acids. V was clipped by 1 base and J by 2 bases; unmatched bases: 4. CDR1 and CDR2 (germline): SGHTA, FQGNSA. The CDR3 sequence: CASSLEGQGPYEQYF. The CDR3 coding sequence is TGTGCCAGCAGCTTAGAAGGACAGGGTCCCTACGAGCAGTACTTC.

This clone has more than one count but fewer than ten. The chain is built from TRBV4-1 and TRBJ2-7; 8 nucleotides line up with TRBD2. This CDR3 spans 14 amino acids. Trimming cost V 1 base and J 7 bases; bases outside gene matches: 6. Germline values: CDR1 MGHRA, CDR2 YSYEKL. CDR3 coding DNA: TGCGCCAGCAGCCAAGTAGCGGGACCCCGGGAGCAGTACTTC. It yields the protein CASSQVAGPREQYF.

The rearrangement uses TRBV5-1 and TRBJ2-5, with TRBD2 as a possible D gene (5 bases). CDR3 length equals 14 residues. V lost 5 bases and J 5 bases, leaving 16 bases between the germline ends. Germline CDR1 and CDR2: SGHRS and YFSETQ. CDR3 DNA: TGCGCCAGCAGTCAGAGGGTACGCGGGGAGACCCAGTACTTC. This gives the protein CASSQRVRGETQYF.

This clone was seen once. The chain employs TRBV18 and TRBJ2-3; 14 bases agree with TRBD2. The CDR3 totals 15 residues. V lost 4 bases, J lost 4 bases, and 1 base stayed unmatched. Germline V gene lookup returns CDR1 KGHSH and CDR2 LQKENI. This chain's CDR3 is CASSQGLAGADTQYF. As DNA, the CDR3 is TGTGCCAGCTCACAGGGACTAGCGGGAGCAGATACGCAGTATTTT.

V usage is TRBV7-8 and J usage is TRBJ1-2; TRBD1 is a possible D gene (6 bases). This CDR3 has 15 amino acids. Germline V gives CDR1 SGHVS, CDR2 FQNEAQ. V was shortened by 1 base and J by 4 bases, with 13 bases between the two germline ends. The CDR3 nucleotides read TGTGCCAGCAGCTTAGGCACCGGGACACTCTATGGCTACACCTTC. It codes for CASSLGTGTLYGYTF. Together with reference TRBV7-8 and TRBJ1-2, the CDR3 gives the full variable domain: GAGVSQSPRYKVAKRGQDVALRCDPISGHVSLFWYQQALGQGPEFLTYFQNEAQLDKSGLPSDRFFAERPEGSVSTLKIQRTQQEDSAVYLCASSLGTGTLYGYTFGSGTRLTVV.

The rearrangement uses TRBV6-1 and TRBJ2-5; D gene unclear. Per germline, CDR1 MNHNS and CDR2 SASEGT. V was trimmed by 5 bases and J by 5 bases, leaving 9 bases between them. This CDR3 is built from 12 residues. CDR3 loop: CASSLRSETQYF. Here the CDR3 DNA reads TGTGCCAGCAGTCTACGGTCCGAGACCCAGTACTTC.

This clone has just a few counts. DNA of the CDR3: TGTGCCAGCCAGCGGATGTACCAAGAGACCCAGTACTTC. Translation gives CASQRMYQETQYF. This rearrangement joins TRBV6-5 to TRBJ2-5; perhaps TRBD2 as D (5 bases). The CDR3 totals 13 residues. The germline gives CDR1 MNHEY, CDR2 SVGAGI. V gave up 8 bases and J gave up 0 bases, with 10 bases separating them.